A selection of T cell receptor beta chains follows, all from one sample in a study of T cell repertoires in cytomegalovirus infection. TCRdb analysed the reads with MiXCR anew, one entry per CDR3 protein. This sample yields approximately 500,000 distinct CDR3 sequences, of which 16% are seen a single time; under 30% belongs to the top ten. Sequenced sample: CD8+ T cells from PBMCs. The receptors come from a human donor in good health (CMV status not recorded). Some clones in this sample may be carry-over from other donors' samples. Each CDR3 is given with its conserved first and last residue. The order of the fields is V gene, J gene, D gene, clone size, CDR3 protein, CDR3 DNA. A D gene is named only where the DNA matches it firmly. Expanded clones are given a class, and other clones once, few, many or no size at all.

TRBV9,TRBJ2-2,TRBD2,.,CASSVRTSGYTGELFF,TGTGCCAGCAGCGTACGGACTAGCGGATACACCGGGGAGCTGTTTTTT
TRBV19,TRBJ2-1,TRBD2,few,CASSMARGVYNEQFF,TGTGCCAGTAGTATGGCCCGGGGGGTTTACAATGAGCAGTTCTTC
TRBV7-3,TRBJ2-7,.,many,CASSLRRGSSYEQYF,TGTGCCAGCAGCTTACGGCGGGGAAGCTCCTACGAGCAGTACTTC
TRBV29-1,TRBJ1-4,TRBD1,.,CSVPTGVGGKLFF,TGCAGCGTTCCGACAGGGGTAGGAGGAAAACTGTTTTTT
TRBV7-8,TRBJ2-2,TRBD1,many,CASSVGQGVAGELFF,TGTGCCAGCAGCGTGGGACAGGGGGTCGCCGGGGAGCTGTTTTTT
TRBV6-1,TRBJ1-1,TRBD1,many,CASSLQGANTEAFF,TGTGCCAGCAGCCTACAGGGGGCAAACACTGAAGCTTTCTTT
TRBV5-1,TRBJ2-7,TRBD1,few,CASSGGQGHEQYF,TGCGCCAGCAGCGGCGGACAGGGCCACGAGCAGTACTTC
TRBV7-9,TRBJ1-3,.,many,CASSLLGGFDSGNTIYF,TGTGCCAGCAGCTTACTCGGGGGATTCGACTCTGGAAACACCATATATTTT
TRBV27,TRBJ2-1,.,.,CASSLWFQGGDNEQFF,TGTGCCAGCAGTTTATGGTTCCAGGGGGGGGACAATGAGCAGTTCTTC
TRBV7-3,TRBJ2-3,TRBD2,many,CASSPLSGKITDTQYF,TGTGCCAGCAGCCCCCTTAGCGGGAAAATCACAGATACGCAGTATTTT
TRBV5-4,TRBJ2-2,TRBD1,.,CASSPWTGVTGELFF,TGTGCCAGCAGCCCGTGGACAGGGGTGACCGGGGAGCTGTTTTTT
TRBV7-9,TRBJ2-6,TRBD1,many,CASSLPPGQGRTSGANVLTF,TGTGCCAGCAGCTTACCACCGGGACAGGGTAGAACTTCTGGGGCCAACGTCCTGACTTTC
TRBV11-2,TRBJ2-1,.,.,CASSLFPGLDTHNEQFF,TGTGCCAGCAGCTTATTCCCCGGACTCGATACCCACAATGAGCAGTTCTTC
TRBV5-1,TRBJ2-1,.,.,CASSLKGLEQFF,TGCGCCAGCAGCTTGAAGGGGCTTGAGCAGTTCTTC
TRBV24-1,TRBJ2-1,TRBD2,.,CATSDLAGGYNEQFF,TGTGCCACCAGTGATTTGGCGGGGGGCTACAATGAGCAGTTCTTC
TRBV19,TRBJ2-7,TRBD2,few,CASGTSAEQYF,TGTGCCTCCGGGACTAGCGCCGAGCAGTACTTC
TRBV28,TRBJ2-5,TRBD2,many,CASSSPGLAGAETQYF,TGTGCCAGCAGTTCACCGGGACTAGCGGGAGCAGAGACCCAGTACTTC
TRBV3-1,TRBJ2-5,.,.,CASSQEWGEKTQYF,TGTGCCAGCAGCCAAGAATGGGGAGAAAAGACCCAGTACTTC
TRBV19,TRBJ2-3,TRBD1,many,CASSRTPGQITDTQYF,TGTGCCAGTAGTAGGACTCCGGGACAGATCACAGATACGCAGTATTTT
TRBV4-1,TRBJ1-1,.,few,CASSGGSENTEAFF,TGCGCCAGCAGCGGGGGGTCGGAAAACACTGAAGCTTTCTTT
TRBV27,TRBJ1-5,.,many,CASAQIPTSNQPQHF,TGTGCCAGCGCCCAAATCCCGACAAGCAATCAGCCCCAGCATTTT
TRBV7-9,TRBJ1-5,.,many,CASSPRTDTSNQPQHF,TGTGCCAGCAGCCCTCGGACAGATACGAGCAATCAGCCCCAGCATTTT
TRBV29-1,TRBJ2-2,TRBD2,.,CSVAGGSGTGELFF,TGCAGCGTTGCAGGCGGGAGCGGAACCGGGGAGCTGTTTTTT
TRBV6-1,TRBJ2-1,TRBD2,many,CASRVLPGLAGVGAYNEQFF,TGTGCCAGCAGAGTCTTACCGGGACTAGCGGGAGTAGGGGCCTACAATGAGCAGTTCTTC
TRBV27,TRBJ2-5,.,few,CASSFRSSGGGTQYF,TGTGCCAGCAGTTTCAGGTCGTCCGGGGGCGGGACCCAGTACTTC